This record concerns one T cell receptor (beta chain) sequence. Its antigen remains unidentified. The sample comes from a study of B cell selection in AIRE deficiency. Conventional CD4 T cells were sorted as CD4+CD127+ cells. Study results and caveats: TCRbeta-only data showed 30% to 45% of shared healthy Treg sequences in healthy Tconv.

Sequencing was performed with immunoSEQ multiplex PCR; in TCRdb, only in-frame clones are kept and a portion is missing. The sample includes 20,000 to 25,000 clones, roughly 97% of them seen just once. Material for sequencing was conventional CD4+ T cells sorted from PBMCs. The sequence was obtained from a human donor with AIRE deficiency.

CDR3 amino acids: CAWSSPGGKLFF. In DNA form, the CDR3 reads TGTGCCTGGAGTTCACCCGGCGGAAAACTGTTTTTT. V usage is TRBV30 and J usage is TRBJ1-4, with no clear D. The CDR3 contains 12 residues. Per the germline V gene, CDR1 is GTSNPN and CDR2 is SVGIG (reference sequence). The V gene lost 2 bases and the J gene lost 10 bases, with 11 bases spanning the gap. Complete variable domain (other parts from reference TRBV30 and TRBJ1-4): SQTIHQWPATLVQPVGSPLSLECTVEGTSNPNLYWYRQAAGRGLQLLFYSVGIGQISSEVPQNLSASRPQDRQFILSSKKLLLSDSGFYLCAWSSPGGKLFFGSGTQLSVL.